The 11 T cell receptor beta chains presented below share a single source sample, sequenced in a study of OX40 agonist ivuxolimab in advanced cancers. Only in-frame clones appear in the TCRdb table, and some are missing; sequencing was by immunoSEQ multiplex PCR. The repertoire holds 55,000 to 80,000 clones, over 75% seen once, with under 7% in the top ten. The material was CD4+ or CD8+ T cells sorted from blood, obtained in a trial of the OX40 agonist ivuxolimab. All receptors come from an adult with an advanced solid tumor such as melanoma, head and neck, liver or kidney cancer.

The CDR3 DNA is TGTGCCAGTAACCGGGACGGGCGCTACAATGAGCAGTTCTTC. Its translation: CASNRDGRYNEQFF. This chain links TRBV19 with TRBJ2-1; D is perhaps TRBD1 or TRBD2 (5 bases each). The germline V and J ends were trimmed by 7 bases and 3 bases, with 13 bases remaining between them. From germline, CDR1 is LNHDA and CDR2 SQIVND (reference sequence). This CDR3 is built from 14 residues.

The gene calls are TRBV7-6 and TRBJ2-1; D perhaps matches TRBD2 (6 bases). The CDR3 spans 15 residues. V lost 3 bases to trimming and J lost 3 bases, with 12 bases between them. The germline gives CDR1 SGHVS, CDR2 FNYEAQ. CDR3 in DNA: TGTGCCAGCAGCTTGCTCGCCGGGAGCTACAATGAGCAGTTCTTC. Protein product: CASSLLAGSYNEQFF.

The V call is TRBV6-5, the J call TRBJ2-5; D may match TRBD1 or TRBD2 (6 bases each). Trimming took 3 bases from V and 6 from J, leaving 14 bases between them. Germline V gene lookup returns CDR1 MNHEY and CDR2 SVGAGI. The CDR3 length is 14 residues. The DNA for the CDR3 is TGTGCCAGCAGTTATCTGGGGGGCCTAAAGACCCAGTACTTC. It is translated as CASSYLGGLKTQYF.

The CDR3: CASSPRFVHTDTQYF. CDR3 DNA sequence: TGTGCCAGCTCACCCAGATTTGTGCACACAGATACGCAGTATTTT. J is TRBJ2-3 and V is TRBV18; D gene uncertain. V lost 3 bases, J lost 2 bases, and 12 bases lay in between. This CDR3 has 15 residues. CDR1 and CDR2 from the germline V gene are KGHSH and LQKENI.

This chain connects TRBV7-2 to TRBJ2-7; a possible D gene is TRBD2 (6 bases). Per the germline V gene, CDR1 is SGHTA and CDR2 is FQGNSA. The V gene lost 5 bases and the J gene lost 5 bases, with 16 bases spanning the gap. This CDR3 has 14 amino acids. Here the CDR3 reads CASSERTGGHEQYV. DNA of the CDR3: TGTGCCAGCAGCGAACGGACCGGAGGGCACGAGCAGTACGTC.

This clone was counted a single time. The V call is TRBV5-4, the J call TRBJ2-3; no clear D. Germline V gives CDR1 SGHNT, CDR2 YYREEE (reference sequence). The CDR3 runs to 14 residues. Trimming took 1 base from V and 1 from J, leaving 7 bases between them. The CDR3 loop reads CASSLLGGTDTQYF. The CDR3 region has the DNA TGTGCCAGCAGCTTGCTAGGAGGCACAGATACGCAGTATTTT.

This sequence joins TRBV11-2 and TRBJ1-1; D may be TRBD1 (6 bases). The CDR3 totals 15 residues. V lost 3 bases and J 1 base, leaving 12 bases between the germline ends. Germline assignment: CDR1 SGHAT and CDR2 FQNNGV. The chain's CDR3 is CASSFSTGPNTEAFF. CDR3 nucleotide sequence: TGTGCCAGCAGCTTTTCGACAGGACCGAACACTGAAGCTTTCTTT.

This chain joins TRBV18 and TRBJ2-2; 7 bases align to TRBD2. Germline-derived CDR1 and CDR2 are KGHSH and LQKENI. The CDR3 is made up of 15 amino acids. Trimming at V came to 2 bases and at J to 1 base, leaving 1 base not matched to a gene. CDR3 coding DNA: TGTGCCAGCTCACCAAGGACTAGGAACACCGGGGAGCTGTTTTTT. Translation gives CASSPRTRNTGELFF. Based on the CDR3 plus reference TRBV18 and TRBJ2-2, the full variable domain is NAGVMQNPRHLVRRRGQEARLRCSPMKGHSHVYWYRQLPEEGLKFMVYLQKENIIDESGMPKERFSAEFPKEGPSILRIQQVVRGDSAAYFCASSPRTRNTGELFFGEGSRLTVL.

This clone came up once. In DNA form, the CDR3 reads TGTGCCAGCTCACCACCGGGGGGGAACAATCAGCCCCAGCATTTT. Translation: CASSPPGGNNQPQHF. V usage is TRBV18 and J usage is TRBJ1-5; a possible D gene is TRBD1 (5 bases). Germline V gene sequence: CDR1 KGHSH, CDR2 LQKENI. The V and J ends lost 0 bases and 3 bases respectively, with 9 bases between them. There are 15 residues in the CDR3.

V usage is TRBV19 and J usage is TRBJ1-1; D might be TRBD1 (6 bases). Germline loops: CDR1 LNHDA, CDR2 SQIVND (reference sequence). V lost 6 bases and J lost 1, with 9 bases in between. There are 13 residues in the CDR3. The CDR3 region is CASRETGNTEAFF. The CDR3 DNA reads TGTGCCAGTAGGGAGACAGGGAACACTGAAGCTTTCTTT.

The gene calls are TRBV7-2 and TRBJ1-5; D ambiguous. The ends were cut back, 3 bases at V and 0 bases at J, with 9 bases in the middle. The CDR3 extends over 15 amino acids. Looked up from germline, CDR1 is SGHTA and CDR2 is FQGNSA. DNA for the CDR3: TGTGCCAGCAGCTTGGGCGATTATAGCAATCAGCCCCAGCATTTT. This encodes CASSLGDYSNQPQHF. Variable domain in full (rest from reference TRBV7-2 and TRBJ1-5): GAGVSQSPSNKVTEKGKDVELRCDPISGHTALYWYRQSLGQGLEFLIYFQGNSAPDKSGLPSDRFSAERTGGSVSTLTIQRTQQEDSAVYLCASSLGDYSNQPQHFGDGTRLSIL.